A few counts support the clone carrying this TCR beta chain. Its antigen is undetermined. This CDR3 is also generated by other DNA sequences in the sample. In total, each donor contributed a single heparinised blood draw that averaged roughly 100 mL. Populations isolated by sorting all had purity greater than 95%. Per germline, CDR1 SEHNR and CDR2 FQNEAQ (reference sequence). This CDR3 region has 14 residues. Germline trimming cut 2 bases from V and 6 bases from J; bases unmatched to any gene: 5. This entry belongs to a study of beta chain features in type 1 diabetes. Expressed TCRB transcripts were sequenced because the entire RNA isolate underwent reverse transcription. TCRdb's table, derived via immunoSEQ multiplex PCR, lists solely in-frame clones and lacks some. There are roughly 610,000 clones in the sample; 15% occur only once, and more than 0.08% lies in the top ten. Whole-study results and caveats: No resolution was reached here on whether HLA type influences TCRB rearrangement. Reduced insertions and increased deletions marked VDJ junctions in type 1 diabetes patients.

Input material: naive CD4+ T cells from blood. The gene calls are TRBV7-9 and TRBJ2-3, with 7 bases matching TRBD2. This TCR was recovered from a man aged 18 to 29 in good health. The CDR3 region is CASSLLGGTDTQYF. The CDR3 region has the DNA TGTGCCAGCAGCTTATTGGGGGGGACGGATACGCAGTATTTT.